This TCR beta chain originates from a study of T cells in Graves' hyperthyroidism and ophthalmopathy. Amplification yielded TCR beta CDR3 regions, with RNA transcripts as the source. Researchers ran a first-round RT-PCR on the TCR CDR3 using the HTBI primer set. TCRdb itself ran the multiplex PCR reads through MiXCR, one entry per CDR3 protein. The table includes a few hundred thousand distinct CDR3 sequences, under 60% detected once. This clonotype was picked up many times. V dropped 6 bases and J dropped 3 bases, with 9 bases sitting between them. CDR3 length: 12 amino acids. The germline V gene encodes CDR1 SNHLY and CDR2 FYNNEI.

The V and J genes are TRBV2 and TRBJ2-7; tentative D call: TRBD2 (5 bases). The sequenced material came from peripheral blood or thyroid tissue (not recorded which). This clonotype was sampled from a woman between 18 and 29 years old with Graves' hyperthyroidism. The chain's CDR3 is CASRGGNYEQYF. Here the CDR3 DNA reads TGTGCCAGCAGAGGAGGAAACTACGAGCAGTACTTC.